Described below is a single TCR beta chain sequence and its context. This clonotype has at least ten counts. Its cognate antigen has yet to be identified. No base quality values were provided; no much bigger clone lies one nucleotide off. Libraries were constructed by multiplex PCR. The instrument was an Illumina HiSeq 4000. TCR beta libraries were built with iRepertoire HTBI primers and Arm-PCR amplification of CDR3 regions. PCR products were gel purified before sequencing. The paper's processing steps were these. Gene usage analysis of CDR3 amino acid clonotypes used the approximately 56 TRBV and fewer than 15 TRBJ segments found across samples. COPE and FqMerger were used to merge filtered high-quality paired reads into contigs. Contigs were aligned with BLAST to IMGT TRBV, TRBD and TRBJ reference genes, and CDR3 was defined per IMGT. Highly expanded clones were defined as clonotypes with a frequency above 0.1%. Repertoire diversity was measured by Shannon entropy, and V-J evenness by the Gini coefficient. A clonotype was considered public if more than one individual shared it. TCRdb took the public reads, trimmed them with fastp at Q25, ran MiXCR for clone calling and kept in-frame beta chains. All rows with the same CDR3 protein become a single entry with the most common DNA and genes. TCRdb's processing, not the authors', yielded these V and J calls. The sample table shows roughly 450,000 distinct CDR3 sequences, and about 20% are seen once. Together, the top ten hold approximately 28% of the sample.

This sample is drawn from a study of regulatory T cells in long-lasting Graves disease (dated by TCRdb to the early 2020s). Background on the whole study: Persistent Graves' disease was defined as persistently positive TSH receptor autoantibodies together with antithyroid drug treatment for over 5 years. This study used TCR sequencing and RNA sequencing of peripheral blood to compare persistent Graves' disease patients against newly diagnosed Graves' disease patients. The study was registered as a clinical trial and conducted in China. A total of roughly 33 samples were covered by TCR sequencing, comprising some 13 persistent and roughly 20 newly diagnosed Graves' disease patients. On average, persistent Graves' disease patients in the clinical cohort had been on antithyroid drugs for approximately ten years.

What the authors observed across the whole study: A larger number of public clonotypes was shared among persistent patients (over 2,500) than among newly diagnosed patients (approximately 1,000). Sequencing and analysis were restricted to the TCR beta chain. Peripheral blood alone was examined, since thyroid tissue, which constituted the primary lesion, could not be accessed. As a limitation, the authors acknowledged that the small sample size may reduce accuracy. Compared with newly diagnosed patients, persistent Graves' disease patients had lower TCR Shannon entropy and fewer highly expanded clones, which suggests clonal expansion. Persistent disease showed preferential use of TRBV28, TRBJ1-2 and TRBJ2-5, whereas newly diagnosed disease favored TRBV20-1 and TRBJ2-1.

The CDR3 contains 12 residues, cysteine and phenylalanine counted. Left in the record is the CDR3 DNA by itself, 36 bases read in frame from the first base. V and J lose 3 bases and 8 bases, and a span of 10 bases separates them. CDR1 MNHNS and CDR2 SASEGT were looked up in the germline V gene. The time point label on this specimen signifies: persistent/refractory GD, antithyroid drugs over 5 years with positive TRAb. For both TCR sequencing and RNA sequencing, RNA was extracted from PBMCs in TRIzol. The diagnosis of Graves' disease followed American Thyroid Association guidelines. Patients were recruited from an endocrinology department in Xi'an, China. Each patient gave approximately 9 milliliters of peripheral blood, collected in an EDTA anticoagulant tube. PBMCs were isolated by Ficoll Paque Plus density gradient separation without further T cell sorting. RNA quality was checked with an Agilent 2100 Bioanalyzer and agarose gel, and concentration with a NanoDrop 2000.

This chain joins TRBV6-1 to TRBJ1-1; the D gene identity is not certain. The sequence derives from a female donor with Graves disease. Sequencing was performed on peripheral blood mononuclear cells (PBMCs), taken when the disease was refractory, from a patient treated with antithyroid drugs. CDR3 loop: CASSERLSEAFF. The nucleotide sequence is given as TGTGCCAGCAGTGAGCGACTCAGCGAAGCTTTCTTT.